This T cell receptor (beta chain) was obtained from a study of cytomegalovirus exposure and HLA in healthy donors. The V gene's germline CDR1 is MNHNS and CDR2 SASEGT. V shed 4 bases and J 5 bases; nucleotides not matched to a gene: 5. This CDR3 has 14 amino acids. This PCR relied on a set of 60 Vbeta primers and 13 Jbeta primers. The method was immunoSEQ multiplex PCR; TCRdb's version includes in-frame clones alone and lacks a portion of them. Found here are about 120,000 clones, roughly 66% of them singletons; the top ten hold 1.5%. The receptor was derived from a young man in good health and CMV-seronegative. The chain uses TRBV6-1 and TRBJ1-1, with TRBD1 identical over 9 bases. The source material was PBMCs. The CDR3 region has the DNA TGTGCCAGCAGTGGCCACAGGGGGCTGACTGAAGCTTTCTTT. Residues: CASSGHRGLTEAFF.